One sample yielded the 20 T cell receptor beta chains listed below, sequenced in a study of Graves' ophthalmopathy and Graves' hyperthyroidism. Amplification from RNA transcripts yielded the TCR beta CDR3 regions. HTBI primers served in a first-round RT-PCR, which a second-round multiplex PCR followed. TCRdb reprocessed the multiplex PCR reads with MiXCR, giving one entry per CDR3 protein. The top ten clones hold approximately 10% of a sample with around 1,000,000 distinct CDR3 sequences, about 35% of them seen once. Sequencing was done on a sample of peripheral blood or thyroid tissue (not recorded which). These receptors all come from an adult man with Graves' hyperthyroidism.

The V and J genes are TRBV12-3 or TRBV12-4 and TRBJ2-7, with 9 positions matching TRBD1. The CDR3 has 15 residues. V shed 6 bases, J shed 0 bases, and the junction held 6 bases outside the gene matches. The CDR3 nucleotides read TGTGCCAGCAGAGAGTCGGGACAGGGCTCCTACGAGCAGTACTTC. Protein sequence: CASRESGQGSYEQYF.

CDR3 nucleotide sequence: TGTGCCAGCAGCGCAAACCCCTCGGTGACAGCGAATGAAAAACTGTTTTTT. It yields the protein CASSANPSVTANEKLFF. The V and J genes are TRBV9 and TRBJ1-4; D is possibly TRBD1 (5 bases). The germline gives CDR1 SGDLS, CDR2 YYNGEE. V was cut by 3 bases and J by 5 bases, with 20 bases left in between. This CDR3 contains 17 residues.

The table lists this clonotype with many counts. This chain connects TRBV29-1 to TRBJ1-4; unclear D gene. Germline V gene data show CDR1 as SQVTM and CDR2 as ANQGSEA. This CDR3 has 12 residues. V was trimmed by 1 base and J by 9 bases, leaving 9 bases between them. The CDR3 DNA sequence: TGCAGCGTTGAAGTCGTTGGCCAAAAACTGTTTTTT. This codes for CSVEVVGQKLFF.

The chain employs TRBV10-3 and TRBJ1-1; TRBD1 might be the D (6 bases). The CDR3 has 13 residues. Germline V gene lookup returns CDR1 ENHRY and CDR2 SYGVKD. V dropped 2 bases and J dropped 12 bases, with 16 bases sitting between them. The CDR3 sequence: CAISEVVGGQTFF. The CDR3 region has the DNA TGTGCCATCAGTGAGGTTGTCGGGGGGCAAACTTTCTTT.

As DNA, the CDR3 is TGCAGTGCTAGAGCCTCTAGCGGGGGGTCGGTGGAGCCCCAGTACTTC. This codes for CSARASSGGSVEPQYF. V is TRBV20-1 and J is TRBJ2-5, with 11 bases aligning to TRBD2. The germline V gene encodes CDR1 DFQATT and CDR2 SNEGSKA (reference sequence). The V segment lost 1 base and the J segment 9 bases; nucleotides outside the gene matches: 13. The CDR3 contains 16 residues.

At least ten counts were recorded for this clonotype. The junction departs from the called germline gene at one end, perhaps through a read error. The chain links TRBV20-1 to TRBJ1-6; D possibly corresponds to TRBD1 (6 bases). CDR3 length: 14 residues. Looked up from germline, CDR1 is DFQATT and CDR2 is SNEGSKA (reference sequence). CDR3 amino acids: CSAREGGRNHALYF. CDR3 DNA sequence: TGCAGTGCTAGAGAAGGGGGGAGGAATCATGCCCTCTACTTT.

This clonotype was recorded a few times. V usage is TRBV7-2 and J usage is TRBJ2-5; unclear D gene. V was shortened by 2 bases and J by 4 bases, with 11 bases between the two germline ends. This CDR3 spans 14 amino acids. CDR1 is SGHTA and CDR2 is FQGNSA in the germline V gene. The DNA for the CDR3 is TGTGCCAGCAGCTTATTTTCAGCGCGAGAGACCCAGTACTTC. Protein product: CASSLFSARETQYF.

This clonotype occurred many times. The chain links TRBV20-1 to TRBJ1-5; no firm D call. The germline CDR1 and CDR2 sequences are DFQATT and SNEGSKA (reference sequence). The CDR3 runs to 15 residues. V lost 0 bases and J 4 bases, leaving 13 bases between the germline ends. The CDR3 reads CSARDLGKTNQPQHF. Here the CDR3 DNA reads TGCAGTGCTAGAGATTTAGGGAAAACAAATCAGCCCCAGCATTTT.

This clonotype was picked up a small number of times. The V call is TRBV5-8, the J call TRBJ2-7; TRBD1 agrees at 7 bases. Germline V CDR1 and CDR2: SGHTS, YDEGEE. Losses at the gene ends were 4 bases for V and 10 bases for J; bases not matched to a gene: 14. The CDR3 loop spans 14 amino acids. The CDR3 DNA is TGTGCCAGCAGCCAAGACAGGGTAGAGGTATATCAGTACTTC. This translates into CASSQDRVEVYQYF.

Concerning this clonotype itself: A read error may be the cause here, since a much bigger clone is one base away. The chain is built from TRBV7-6 and TRBJ2-7; TRBD2 matches at 9 bases. Per the germline V gene, CDR1 is SGHVS and CDR2 is FNYEAQ. The J segment lost 6 bases and the V segment lost 3 bases, leaving 12 bases of the junction unmatched. The CDR3 extends over 16 amino acids. This CDR3 reads CASSFWSSGSVSEQYF. The CDR3 nucleotides read TGTGCCAGCAGCTTCTGGAGTAGCGGGAGTGTCTCCGAGCAGTACTTC.

This clonotype was counted ten times or more. V usage is TRBV7-9 and J usage is TRBJ2-2; the match to TRBD1 covers 8 bases. Germline lookup yields CDR1 SEHNR and CDR2 FQNEAQ (reference sequence). V gave up 5 bases and J gave up 1 base; unmatched junction bases: 6. CDR3 length: 16 residues. The CDR3 region is CASSRSGTGNTGELFF. CDR3 coding DNA: TGTGCCAGCAGCCGATCCGGGACAGGGAACACCGGGGAGCTGTTTTTT.

This clonotype was found many times. V and J are TRBV19 and TRBJ1-1; TRBD1 matches 7 bases. Germline loops: CDR1 LNHDA, CDR2 SQIVND (reference sequence). This CDR3 region has 13 residues. V lost 5 bases to trimming and J lost 6 bases; unmatched junction nucleotides: 6. The CDR3 loop reads CASSRQGGSEAFF. The DNA of the CDR3 is TGTGCCAGTAGTCGACAGGGAGGTTCTGAAGCTTTCTTT.

Points on this clonotype: Possible read error: a much larger clone is one base away. The chain uses TRBV7-8 and TRBJ2-7; TRBD1 aligns across 7 bases. The CDR3 has 19 amino acids. From germline, CDR1 is SGHVS and CDR2 FQNEAQ. The CDR3 region has the DNA TGTGCCCGCAGCCGATCCAGCATTCCTACGGGACAGCTCTCCTACGAGCAGTACTTC. Its translation is CARSRSSIPTGQLSYEQYF.

This clonotype was seen ten or more times. This sequence joins TRBV6-5 and TRBJ1-6; 7 bases agree with TRBD1. With V trimmed by 6 bases and J by 6 bases, 5 bases remained unmatched. CDR3 length: 14 residues. Germline V gene sequence: CDR1 MNHEY, CDR2 SVGAGI. The DNA for the CDR3 is TGTGCCAGCAGACTGACAGGGTTTAATTCACCCCTCCACTTT. Its protein product is CASRLTGFNSPLHF.

The CDR3 is CASSPPGPSQTEAFF. CDR3 DNA sequence: TGTGCCAGCTCACCACCGGGGCCGTCCCAAACGGAAGCTTTCTTT. The V gene is TRBV18, the J gene TRBJ1-1, with a weak D call TRBD1 (5 bases). Trimming shortened V by 0 bases and J by 8 bases, and 16 bases separated the two germline ends. The CDR3 extends over 15 amino acids. CDR1 and CDR2 from the germline V gene are KGHSH and LQKENI.

This clonotype was seen more than once but under ten times. It is likely a read error, because the conserved phenylalanine at the end of the CDR3 is missing. The chain joins TRBV19 to TRBJ1-1, with D unresolved. The CDR3 is made up of 13 amino acids. Germline CDR1 reads LNHDA; CDR2 reads SQIVND (reference sequence). Trimming left V 3 bases short and J 8 bases short, with 13 bases between. The CDR3 here is CASSMVGRREAFL. The DNA for the CDR3 is TGTGCCAGTAGTATGGTAGGGAGGCGGGAAGCTTTCCTT.

For this clonotype: A read error may produce the germline difference seen at one junction end. For the CDR3, the DNA is TGCAGCGTAGAAGATTCGGGGTCGGCGTACGAGCAGTACTTC. Translating gives CSVEDSGSAYEQYF. The chain couples TRBV29-1 to TRBJ2-7, with D perhaps matching TRBD2 (5 bases). Germline V CDR1 and CDR2: SQVTM, ANQGSEA. This CDR3 comprises 14 residues.

CDR3 protein: CATSVTGGAREKLFF. The DNA for the CDR3 is TGTGCCACCAGTGTGACAGGGGGCGCACGGGAAAAACTGTTTTTT. The rearrangement uses TRBV24-1 and TRBJ1-4; 10 bases are a match to TRBD1. Unmatched junction bases numbered 7, after V lost 5 bases and J lost 8 bases. Per the germline V gene, CDR1 is KGHDR and CDR2 is SFDVKD. The CDR3 contains 15 residues.

Turning to this clonotype: At one end the junction does not follow the germline gene, possibly because of a read error. This sequence joins TRBV10-3 and TRBJ2-7; a weak D match, TRBD2 (5 bases). The CDR3 spans 12 residues. Germline CDR1 reads ENHRY; CDR2 reads SYGVKD. This CDR3 reads CAIRDYTYEQYF. CDR3 nucleotides: TGTGCCATCCGTGACTATACCTACGAGCAGTACTTC.

This sequence joins TRBV5-4 and TRBJ2-7, with D perhaps TRBD1 (6 bases). The ends were cut back, 0 bases at V and 6 bases at J, with 10 bases in the middle. Germline V gene lookup returns CDR1 SGHNT and CDR2 YYREEE (reference sequence). This CDR3 contains 13 residues. The CDR3 protein is CASSLDRVAEQYF. In DNA, the CDR3 is TGTGCCAGCAGCTTGGACAGGGTGGCCGAGCAGTACTTC.